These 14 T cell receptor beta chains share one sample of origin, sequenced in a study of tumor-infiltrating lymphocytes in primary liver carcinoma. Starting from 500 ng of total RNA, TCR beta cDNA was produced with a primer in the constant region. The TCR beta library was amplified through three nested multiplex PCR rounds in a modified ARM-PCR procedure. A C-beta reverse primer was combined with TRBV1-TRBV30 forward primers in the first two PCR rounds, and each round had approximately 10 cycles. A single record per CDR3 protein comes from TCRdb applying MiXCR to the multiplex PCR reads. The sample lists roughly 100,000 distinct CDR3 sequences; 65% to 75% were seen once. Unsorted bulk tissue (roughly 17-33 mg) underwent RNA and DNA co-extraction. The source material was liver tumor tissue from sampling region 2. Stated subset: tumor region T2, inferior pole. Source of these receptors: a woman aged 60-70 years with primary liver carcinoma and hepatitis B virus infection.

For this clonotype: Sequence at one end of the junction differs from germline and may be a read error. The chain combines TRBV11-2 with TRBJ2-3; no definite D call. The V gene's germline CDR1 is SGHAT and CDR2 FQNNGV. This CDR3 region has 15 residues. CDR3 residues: CAGRPSETSTDTQYF. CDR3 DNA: TGTGCCGGCAGGCCCTCCGAGACTAGCACAGATACGCAGTATTTT.

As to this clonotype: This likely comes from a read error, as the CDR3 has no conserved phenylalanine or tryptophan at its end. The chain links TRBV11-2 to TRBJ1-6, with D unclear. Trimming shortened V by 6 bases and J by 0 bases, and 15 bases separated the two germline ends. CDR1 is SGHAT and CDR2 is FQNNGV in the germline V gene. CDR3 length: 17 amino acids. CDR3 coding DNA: TGTGCCAGCAGTTTCGCAGGAGGGAGCTCCTATAATTCACCCCTCCACTCT. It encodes CASSFAGGSSYNSPLHS.

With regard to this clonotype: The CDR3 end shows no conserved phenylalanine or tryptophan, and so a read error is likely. The CDR3 loop is CASTKEAGGWEQFL. As DNA, the CDR3 is TGTGCCAGCACCAAAGAGGCAGGGGGTTGGGAGCAGTTCCTC. This chain uses TRBV7-8 with TRBJ2-1, with TRBD1 matching 7 bases. The trim removed 7 bases at V and 10 bases at J, leaving 13 bases unmatched. The CDR3 spans 14 residues. CDR1 is SGHVS, CDR2 FQNEAQ, per germline.

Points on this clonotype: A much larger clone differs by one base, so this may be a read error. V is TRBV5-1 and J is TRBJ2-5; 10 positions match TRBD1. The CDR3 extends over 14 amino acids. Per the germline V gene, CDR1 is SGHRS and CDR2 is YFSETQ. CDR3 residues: CASSRDRGQETRYF. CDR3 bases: TGCGCCAGCAGCCGGGACAGGGGCCAAGAGACCCGGTACTTC.

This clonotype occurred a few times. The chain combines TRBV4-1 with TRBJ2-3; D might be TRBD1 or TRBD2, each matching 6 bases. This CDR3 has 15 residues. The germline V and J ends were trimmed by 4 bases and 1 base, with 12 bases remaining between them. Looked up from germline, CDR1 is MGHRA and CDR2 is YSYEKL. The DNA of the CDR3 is TGCGCCAGCAGCCCTATAAGGGGGGGCACAGATACGCAGTATTTT. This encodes CASSPIRGGTDTQYF.

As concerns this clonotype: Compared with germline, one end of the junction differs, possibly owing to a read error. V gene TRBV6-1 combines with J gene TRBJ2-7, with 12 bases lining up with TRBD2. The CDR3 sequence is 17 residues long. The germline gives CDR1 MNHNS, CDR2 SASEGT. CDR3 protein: CASSERTPSGRVTEQYF. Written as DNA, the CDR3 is TGTGCCAGCAGTGAAAGAACTCCTAGCGGGAGGGTTACCGAGCAATACTTC.

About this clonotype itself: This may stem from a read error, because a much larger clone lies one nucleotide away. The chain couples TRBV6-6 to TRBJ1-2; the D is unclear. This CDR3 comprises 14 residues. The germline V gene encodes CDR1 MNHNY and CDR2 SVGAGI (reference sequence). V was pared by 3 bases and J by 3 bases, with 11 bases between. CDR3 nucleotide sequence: TGTGCCAGCAGTTATCAGTGCGAGTACTATGGCTACACCTTC. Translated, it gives CASSYQCEYYGYTF.

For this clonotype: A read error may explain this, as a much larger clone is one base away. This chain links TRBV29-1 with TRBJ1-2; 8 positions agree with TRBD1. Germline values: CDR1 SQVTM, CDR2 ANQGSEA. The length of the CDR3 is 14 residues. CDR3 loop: CNVPDRGVNYGYTF. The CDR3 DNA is TGCAACGTTCCTGACAGGGGCGTCAACTATGGCTACACCTTC.

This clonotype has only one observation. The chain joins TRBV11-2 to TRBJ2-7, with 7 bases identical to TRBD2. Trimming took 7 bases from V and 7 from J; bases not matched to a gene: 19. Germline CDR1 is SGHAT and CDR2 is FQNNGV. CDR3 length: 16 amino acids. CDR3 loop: CASTTPGRETMEEQYF. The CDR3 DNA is TGTGCCAGCACGACTCCTGGGCGGGAGACAATGGAGGAGCAGTACTTC.

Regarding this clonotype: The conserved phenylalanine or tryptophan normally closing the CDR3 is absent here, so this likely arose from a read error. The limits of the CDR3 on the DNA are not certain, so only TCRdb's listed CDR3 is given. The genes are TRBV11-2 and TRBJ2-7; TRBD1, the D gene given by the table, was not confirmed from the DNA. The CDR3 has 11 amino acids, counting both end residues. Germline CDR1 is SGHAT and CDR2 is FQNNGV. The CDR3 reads CASISVSSLDY.

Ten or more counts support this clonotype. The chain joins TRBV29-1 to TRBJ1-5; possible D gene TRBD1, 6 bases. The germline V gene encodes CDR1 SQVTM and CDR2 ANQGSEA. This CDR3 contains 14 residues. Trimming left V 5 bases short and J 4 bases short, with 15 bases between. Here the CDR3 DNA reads TGCAGCGTTTGTGTGGGGGCTGAGAATCAGCCCCAGCATTTT. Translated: CSVCVGAENQPQHF.

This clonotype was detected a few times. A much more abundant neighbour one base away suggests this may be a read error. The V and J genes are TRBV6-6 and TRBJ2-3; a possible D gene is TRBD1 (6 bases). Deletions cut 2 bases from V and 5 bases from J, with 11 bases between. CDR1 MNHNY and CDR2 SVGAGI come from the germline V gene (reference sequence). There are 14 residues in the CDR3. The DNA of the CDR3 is TGTGCCAGCAGTTACGGGATAGGGGGAGATACGCAGTATTTT. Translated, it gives CASSYGIGGDTQYF.

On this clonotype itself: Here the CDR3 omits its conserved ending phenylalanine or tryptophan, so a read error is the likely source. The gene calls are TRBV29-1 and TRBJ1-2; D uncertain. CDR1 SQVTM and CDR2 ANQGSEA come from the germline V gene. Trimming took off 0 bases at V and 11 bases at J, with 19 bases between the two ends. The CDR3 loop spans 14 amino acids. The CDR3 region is CSVEDPRNRLGYTY. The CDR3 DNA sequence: TGCAGCGTTGAAGATCCCCGTAACCGGCTTGGTTACACCTAC.

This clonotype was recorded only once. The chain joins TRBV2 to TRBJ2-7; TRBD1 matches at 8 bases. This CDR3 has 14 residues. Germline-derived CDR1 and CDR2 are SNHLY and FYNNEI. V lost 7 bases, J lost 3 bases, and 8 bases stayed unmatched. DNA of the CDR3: TGTGCCAGCAATGGACAGGGCCAGTTCTACGAGCAGTACTTC. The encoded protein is CASNGQGQFYEQYF.